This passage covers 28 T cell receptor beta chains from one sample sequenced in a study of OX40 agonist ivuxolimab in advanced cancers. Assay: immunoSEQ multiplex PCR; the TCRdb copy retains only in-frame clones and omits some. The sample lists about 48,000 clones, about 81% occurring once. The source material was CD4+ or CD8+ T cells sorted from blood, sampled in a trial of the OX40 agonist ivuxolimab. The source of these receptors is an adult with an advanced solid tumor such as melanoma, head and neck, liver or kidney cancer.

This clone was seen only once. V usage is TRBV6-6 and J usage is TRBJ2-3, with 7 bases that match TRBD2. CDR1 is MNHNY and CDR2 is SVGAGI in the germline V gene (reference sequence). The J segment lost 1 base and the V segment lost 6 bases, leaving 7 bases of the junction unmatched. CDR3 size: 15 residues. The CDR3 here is CASSRGLDGTDTQYF. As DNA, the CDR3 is TGTGCCAGCAGCCGCGGACTAGATGGCACAGATACGCAGTATTTT.

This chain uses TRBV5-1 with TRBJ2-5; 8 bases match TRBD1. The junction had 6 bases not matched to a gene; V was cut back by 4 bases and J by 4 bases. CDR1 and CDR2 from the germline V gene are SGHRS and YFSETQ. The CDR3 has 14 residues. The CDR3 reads CASSPGQAAETQYF. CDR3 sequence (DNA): TGCGCCAGCAGCCCGGGACAGGCCGCAGAGACCCAGTACTTC.

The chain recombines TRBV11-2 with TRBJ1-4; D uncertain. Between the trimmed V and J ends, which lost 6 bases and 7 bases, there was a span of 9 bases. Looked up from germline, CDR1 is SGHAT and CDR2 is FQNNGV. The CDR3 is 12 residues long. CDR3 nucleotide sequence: TGTGCCAGCAGACGGGCGGCTGAAAAACTGTTTTTT. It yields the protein CASRRAAEKLFF.

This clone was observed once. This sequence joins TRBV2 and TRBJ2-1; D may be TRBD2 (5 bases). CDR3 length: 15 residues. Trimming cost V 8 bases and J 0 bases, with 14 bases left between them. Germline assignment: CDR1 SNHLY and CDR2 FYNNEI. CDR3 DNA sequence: TGTGCCAGCGACCCGGACTTGAGCTCCTACAATGAGCAGTTCTTC. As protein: CASDPDLSSYNEQFF.

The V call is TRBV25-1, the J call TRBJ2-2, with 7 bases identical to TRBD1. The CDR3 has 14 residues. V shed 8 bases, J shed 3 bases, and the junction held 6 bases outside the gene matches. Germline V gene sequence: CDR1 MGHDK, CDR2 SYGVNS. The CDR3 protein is CASQRQGDTGELFF. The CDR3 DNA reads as TGTGCCAGCCAAAGACAGGGAGACACCGGGGAGCTGTTTTTT.

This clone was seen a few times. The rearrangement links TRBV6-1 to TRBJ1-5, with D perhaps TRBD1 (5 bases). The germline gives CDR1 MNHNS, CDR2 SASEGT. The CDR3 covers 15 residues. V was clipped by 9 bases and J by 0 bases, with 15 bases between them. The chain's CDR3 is CASVQGGYSNQPQHF. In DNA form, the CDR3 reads TGTGCCAGTGTCCAGGGAGGGTATAGCAATCAGCCCCAGCATTTT.

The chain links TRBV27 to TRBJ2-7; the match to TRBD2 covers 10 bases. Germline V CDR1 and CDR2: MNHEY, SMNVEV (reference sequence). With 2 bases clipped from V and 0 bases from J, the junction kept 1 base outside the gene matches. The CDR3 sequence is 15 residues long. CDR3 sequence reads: CASSLIAGGSYEQYF. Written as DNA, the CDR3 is TGTGCCAGCAGTTTAATAGCGGGAGGCTCCTACGAGCAGTACTTC.

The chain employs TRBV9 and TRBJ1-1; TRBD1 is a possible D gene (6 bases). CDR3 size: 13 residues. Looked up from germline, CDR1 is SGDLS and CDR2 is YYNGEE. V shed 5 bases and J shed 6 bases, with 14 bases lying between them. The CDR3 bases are TGTGCCAGCAGGGCAGGGGTGGTTCCTGAAGCTTTCTTT. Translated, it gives CASRAGVVPEAFF.

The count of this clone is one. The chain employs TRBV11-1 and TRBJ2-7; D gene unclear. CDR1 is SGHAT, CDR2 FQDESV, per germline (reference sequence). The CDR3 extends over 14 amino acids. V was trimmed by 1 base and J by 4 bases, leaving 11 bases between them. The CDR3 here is CASSLGGSRYEQYF. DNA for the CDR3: TGTGCCAGCAGCTTAGGTGGATCCAGATACGAGCAGTACTTC.

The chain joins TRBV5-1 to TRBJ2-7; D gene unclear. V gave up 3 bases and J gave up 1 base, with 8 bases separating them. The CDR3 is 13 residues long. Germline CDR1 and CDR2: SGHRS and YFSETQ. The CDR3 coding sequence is TGCGCCAGCAGCTCTATGGAATCCTACGAGCAGTACTTC. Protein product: CASSSMESYEQYF.

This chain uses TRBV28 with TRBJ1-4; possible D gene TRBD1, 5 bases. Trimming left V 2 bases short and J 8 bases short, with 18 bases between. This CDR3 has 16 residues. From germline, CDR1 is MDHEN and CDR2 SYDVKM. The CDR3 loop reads CASSLPGAGRKEKLFF. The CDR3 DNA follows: TGTGCCAGCAGTTTACCTGGCGCAGGGCGCAAGGAAAAACTGTTTTTT.

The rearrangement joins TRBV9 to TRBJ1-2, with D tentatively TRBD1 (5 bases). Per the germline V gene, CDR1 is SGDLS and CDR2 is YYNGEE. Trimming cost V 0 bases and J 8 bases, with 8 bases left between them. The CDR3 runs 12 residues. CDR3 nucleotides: TGTGCCAGCAGCGTAGCAGGGAAAGGCTACACCTTC. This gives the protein CASSVAGKGYTF.

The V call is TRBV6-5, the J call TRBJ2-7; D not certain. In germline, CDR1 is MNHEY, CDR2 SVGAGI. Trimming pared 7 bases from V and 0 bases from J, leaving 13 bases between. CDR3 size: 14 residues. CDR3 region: CASTWAPSSYEQYF. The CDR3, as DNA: TGTGCCAGCACCTGGGCTCCCAGCTCCTACGAGCAGTACTTC.

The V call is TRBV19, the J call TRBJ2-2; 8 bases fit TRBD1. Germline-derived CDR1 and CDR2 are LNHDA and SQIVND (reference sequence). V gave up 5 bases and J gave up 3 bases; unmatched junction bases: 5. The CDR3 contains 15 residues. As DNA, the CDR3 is TGTGCCAGTAGTGCGGGACAGGTGGACACCGGGGAGCTGTTTTTT. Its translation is CASSAGQVDTGELFF.

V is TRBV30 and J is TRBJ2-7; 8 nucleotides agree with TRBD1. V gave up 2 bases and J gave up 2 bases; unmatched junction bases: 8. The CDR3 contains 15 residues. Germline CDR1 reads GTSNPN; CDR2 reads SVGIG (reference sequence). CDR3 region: CAWSPTGTGPYEQYF. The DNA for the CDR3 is TGTGCCTGGAGTCCAACCGGGACAGGACCCTACGAGCAGTACTTC.

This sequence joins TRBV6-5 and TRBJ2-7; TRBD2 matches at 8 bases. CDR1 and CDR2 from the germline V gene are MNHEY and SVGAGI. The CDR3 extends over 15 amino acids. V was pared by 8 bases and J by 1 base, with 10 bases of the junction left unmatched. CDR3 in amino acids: CASRGGAGNSYEQYF. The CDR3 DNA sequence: TGTGCCAGCCGGGGGGGGGCAGGGAATTCCTACGAGCAGTACTTC.

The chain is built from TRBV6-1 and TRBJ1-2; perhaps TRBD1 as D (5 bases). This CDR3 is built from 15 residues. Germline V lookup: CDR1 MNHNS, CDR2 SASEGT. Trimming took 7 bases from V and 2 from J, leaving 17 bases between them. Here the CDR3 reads CASMITPGVNYGYTF. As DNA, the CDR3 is TGTGCCAGCATGATTACCCCGGGGGTAAACTATGGCTACACCTTC.

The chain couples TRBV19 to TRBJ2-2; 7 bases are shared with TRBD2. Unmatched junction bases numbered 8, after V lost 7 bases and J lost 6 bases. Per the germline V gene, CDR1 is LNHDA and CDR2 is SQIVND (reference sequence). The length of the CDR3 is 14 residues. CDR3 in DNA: TGTGCCAGTACCCAATTGGGGGGGGCCGGGGAGCTGTTTTTT. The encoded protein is CASTQLGGAGELFF. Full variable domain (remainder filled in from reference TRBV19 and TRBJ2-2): DGGITQSPKYLFRKEGQNVTLSCEQNLNHDAMYWYRQDPGQGLRLIYYSQIVNDFQKGDIAEGYSVSREKKESFPLTVTSAQKNPTAFYLCASTQLGGAGELFFGEGSRLTVL.

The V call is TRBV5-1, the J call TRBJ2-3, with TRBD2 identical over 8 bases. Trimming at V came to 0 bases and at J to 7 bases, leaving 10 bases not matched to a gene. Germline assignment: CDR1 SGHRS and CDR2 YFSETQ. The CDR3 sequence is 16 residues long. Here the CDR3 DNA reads TGCGCCAGCAGCTTGGAGGGAGCGGGAGAGATGAATACGCAGTATTTT. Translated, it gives CASSLEGAGEMNTQYF.

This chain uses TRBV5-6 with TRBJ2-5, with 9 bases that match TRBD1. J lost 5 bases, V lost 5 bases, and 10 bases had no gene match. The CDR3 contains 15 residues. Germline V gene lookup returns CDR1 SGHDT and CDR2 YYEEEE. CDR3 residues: CASRETGGVFETQYF. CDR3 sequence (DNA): TGTGCCAGCAGAGAAACAGGGGGCGTTTTTGAGACCCAGTACTTC. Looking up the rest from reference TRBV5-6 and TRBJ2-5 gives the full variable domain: DAGVTQSPTHLIKTRGQQVTLRCSPKSGHDTVSWYQQALGQGPQFIFQYYEEEERQRGNFPDRFSGHQFPNYSSELNVNALLLGDSALYLCASRETGGVFETQYFGPGTRLLVL.

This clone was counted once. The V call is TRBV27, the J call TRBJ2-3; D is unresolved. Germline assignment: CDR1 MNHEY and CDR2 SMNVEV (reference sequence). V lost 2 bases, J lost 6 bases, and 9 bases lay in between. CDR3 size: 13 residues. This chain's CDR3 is CASSLASWDTQYF. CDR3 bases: TGTGCCAGCAGTTTAGCCTCATGGGATACGCAGTATTTT.

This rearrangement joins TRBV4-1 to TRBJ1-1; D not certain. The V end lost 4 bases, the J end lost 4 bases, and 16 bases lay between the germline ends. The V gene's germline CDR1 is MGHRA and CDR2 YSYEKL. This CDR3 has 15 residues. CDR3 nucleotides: TGCGCCAGCAGCCTGGGCCTGGGGATAGGCACTGAAGCTTTCTTT. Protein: CASSLGLGIGTEAFF.

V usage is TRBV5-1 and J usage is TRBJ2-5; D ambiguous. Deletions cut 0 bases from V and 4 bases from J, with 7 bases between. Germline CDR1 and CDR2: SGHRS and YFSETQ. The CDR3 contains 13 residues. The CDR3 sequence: CASSLEVAETQYF. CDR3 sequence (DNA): TGCGCCAGCAGCTTGGAGGTCGCAGAGACCCAGTACTTC.

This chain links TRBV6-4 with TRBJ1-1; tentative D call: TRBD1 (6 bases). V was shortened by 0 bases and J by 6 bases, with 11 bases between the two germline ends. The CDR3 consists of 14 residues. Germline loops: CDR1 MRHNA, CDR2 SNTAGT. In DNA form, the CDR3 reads TGTGCCAGCAGTGACTCGAGTCGGGGGCCTGAAGCTTTCTTT. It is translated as CASSDSSRGPEAFF.

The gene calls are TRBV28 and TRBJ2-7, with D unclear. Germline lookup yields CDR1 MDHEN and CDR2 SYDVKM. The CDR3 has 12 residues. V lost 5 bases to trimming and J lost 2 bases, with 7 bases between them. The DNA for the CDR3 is TGTGCCAGCAGTCAAGTGACCTACGAGCAGTACTTC. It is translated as CASSQVTYEQYF.

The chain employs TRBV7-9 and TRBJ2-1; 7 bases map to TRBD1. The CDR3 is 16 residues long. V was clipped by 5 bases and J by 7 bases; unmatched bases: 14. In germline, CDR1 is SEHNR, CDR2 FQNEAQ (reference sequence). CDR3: CASSPQGERVRNEQFF. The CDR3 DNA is TGTGCCAGCAGCCCTCAGGGGGAGAGGGTCAGGAATGAGCAGTTCTTC.

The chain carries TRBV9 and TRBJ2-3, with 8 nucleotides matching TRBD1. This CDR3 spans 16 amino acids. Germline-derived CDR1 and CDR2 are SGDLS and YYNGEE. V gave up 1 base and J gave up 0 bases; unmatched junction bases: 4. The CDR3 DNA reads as TGTGCCAGCAGCGTACAGGGGGCAAGCAGCACAGATACGCAGTATTTT. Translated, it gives CASSVQGASSTDTQYF.

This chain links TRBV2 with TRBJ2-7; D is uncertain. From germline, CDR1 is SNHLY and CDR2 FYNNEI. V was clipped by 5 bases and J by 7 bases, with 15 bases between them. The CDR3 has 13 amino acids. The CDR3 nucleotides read TGTGCCAGCAGTTATTACGACCCGAGGGAGCAGTACTTC. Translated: CASSYYDPREQYF.